The 20 T cell receptor beta chains given below trace back to one sample, sequenced in a study of T cells in women clearing cervical HPV infection. Using immunoSEQ multiplex PCR, the repertoire was profiled, and TCRdb retains in-frame clones only, with some absent. The sample data list around 30,000 clones. Material for sequencing was blood buffy coat. Receptors originate from a woman between 18 and 70 years old with a cervical HPV16 infection that either progressed to CIN3+ or cleared (not recorded which).

The CDR3 spells CASSFETVETQYF. The CDR3 bases that were read are TGTGCCAGCAGCTTTGAGACTGTGGAGACG. This sequence joins TRBV7-8 and TRBJ2-3; D is uncertain. With the read ending 3 residues before the CDR3 end, the germline J gene is used to fill in that end. Germline CDR1 is SGHVS and CDR2 is FQNEAQ. CDR3 length equals 13 residues.

Comment on this clone: The observed sequence ends 3 residues before the CDR3 terminus, with the missing tail filled in from the germline J gene. The chain uses TRBV11-2 and TRBJ2-7; D gene unclear. This CDR3 is 14 amino acids long. V lost 4 bases, J lost 2 bases, and 12 bases lay in between. Germline V gene sequence: CDR1 SGHAT, CDR2 FQNNGV. CDR3 loop: CASSSPRLTYEQYF. The sequenced CDR3 bases are TGTGCCAGCAGCTCCCCAAGACTTACCTACGAG.

Of note for this clone: The CDR3 is cut off 3 residues early in the read; its end comes from the germline J gene. The chain has TRBV2 and TRBJ1-2; a possible D gene is TRBD1 (6 bases). Germline V gene sequence: CDR1 SNHLY, CDR2 FYNNEI. Trimming removed 3 bases at V and 7 bases at J, with 18 bases between. This CDR3 region has 15 residues. This CDR3 is CASSDTTGPDGGYTF. Partial CDR3 DNA: TGTGCCAGCAGTGATACGACAGGTCCGGATGGTGGC.

Concerning this clone: With the read ending 3 residues before the CDR3 end, the germline J gene is used to fill in that end. The chain couples TRBV20-1 to TRBJ2-3; D may be TRBD1 (6 bases). CDR3 length: 12 amino acids. The germline gives CDR1 DFQATT, CDR2 SNEGSKA (reference sequence). CDR3 sequence reads: CSAIQGNQPQYF. Incomplete CDR3 DNA: TGCAGTGCAATACAGGGAAATCAGCCG.

Worth noting for this clone: The CDR3 is cut off 3 residues early in the read; its end comes from the germline J gene. The V call is TRBV7-3, the J call TRBJ2-2; D may be TRBD1 (6 bases). V dropped 10 bases and J dropped 0 bases, with 9 bases sitting between them. Per germline, CDR1 SGHTA and CDR2 FQGTGA. The CDR3 spans 13 residues. The sequenced part of the CDR3 DNA is TGTGCCACGTCAGGGGCGAACACCGGGGAG. Translation: CATSGANTGE. The CDR3 in its entirety is CATSGANTGELFF.

Worth noting for this clone: Read data end 3 residues before the CDR3 end; the end is taken from the germline J gene. The chain couples TRBV6-4 to TRBJ1-2, with D possibly being TRBD1 (5 bases). CDR1 MRHNA and CDR2 SNTAGT come from the germline V gene. The CDR3 has 17 residues. The sequenced CDR3 bases are TGTGCCAGCAGTGACTTGGGACTAGCGGACTTATACAATGAC. Amino acid sequence: CASSDLGLADLYND. The entire CDR3 is CASSDLGLADLYNDYTF.

Points on this clone: The sequenced fragment ends 3 residues before the CDR3 boundary, so the rest is inferred from the germline J gene. The chain combines TRBV7-2 with TRBJ2-3, with TRBD2 matching over 11 bases. The germline V gene encodes CDR1 SGHTA and CDR2 FQGNSA. V dropped 1 base and J dropped 6; count of bases not matched to a gene: 0. CDR3 length: 14 amino acids. CDR3 sequence: CASSLVAGGDTQYF. CDR3 DNA, as far as it was read: TGTGCCAGCAGCTTAGTAGCGGGAGGGGATACG.

Regarding this clone: Read sequence stops 3 residues before the CDR3 end, and the germline J gene provides the missing end. The genes are TRBV7-2 and TRBJ2-3; D may be TRBD1 (5 bases). Germline V gene data show CDR1 as SGHTA and CDR2 as FQGNSA. Trimming cost V 4 bases and J 2 bases, with 7 bases left between them. The CDR3 runs to 13 residues. The chain's CDR3 is CASSYGHTDTQYF. CDR3 DNA (partial): TGTGCCAGCAGCTACGGACACACAGATACG.

On this clone itself: The DNA ends 3 residues before the CDR3 does, and the rest of the CDR3 is filled in from the germline J gene. V usage is TRBV20-1 and J usage is TRBJ2-3; possible D gene TRBD1, 5 bases. The CDR3 length is 13 residues. The ends were cut back, 6 bases at V and 0 bases at J, with 10 bases in the middle. CDR1 and CDR2 from the germline V gene are DFQATT and SNEGSKA (reference sequence). The covered CDR3 bases are TGCAGTGCAAACAGGCATAGCACAGATACG. It specifies CSANRHSTDT. The entire CDR3 sequence reads CSANRHSTDTQYF.

In the case of this clone: The read ends 3 residues before the CDR3 terminus; that terminus is restored from the germline J gene. This rearrangement joins TRBV2 to TRBJ2-6, with no clear D. Germline values: CDR1 SNHLY, CDR2 FYNNEI. This CDR3 is 14 amino acids long. The V gene lost 5 bases and the J gene lost 0 bases, with 5 bases spanning the gap. This chain's CDR3 is CASSSLSGANVLTF. The DNA read from the CDR3 is TGTGCCAGCAGTTCCCTCTCTGGGGCCAACGTC.

For this clone: The read ends 3 residues before the CDR3 terminus; that terminus is restored from the germline J gene. The V call is TRBV20-1, the J call TRBJ2-3; D may be TRBD2 (5 bases). The CDR3 totals 15 residues. CDR1 and CDR2 from the germline V gene are DFQATT and SNEGSKA (reference sequence). The DNA read from the CDR3 is TGCAGTGCTAGAGGGCCCCAAAGAGCCCAGCGGACG. Protein sequence: CSARGPQRAQRT. The CDR3 in its entirety is CSARGPQRAQRTQYF.

With regard to this clone: The read is 3 residues too short to cover the CDR3 end, so that end is filled in from the germline J gene. The chain carries TRBV30 and TRBJ1-2, with 11 bases matching TRBD1. Per the germline V gene, CDR1 is GTSNPN and CDR2 is SVGIG (reference sequence). The CDR3 covers 15 residues. The DNA read from the CDR3 is TGTGCCTGGAGTGTTGGGACAGGGGGACTGGGGACC. This codes for CAWSVGTGGLGT. The full CDR3 protein reads CAWSVGTGGLGTYTF. Drawing the rest from reference TRBV30 and TRBJ1-2, the complete variable domain is SQTIHQWPATLVQPVGSPLSLECTVEGTSNPNLYWYRQAAGRGLQLLFYSVGIGQISSEVPQNLSASRPQDRQFILSSKKLLLSDSGFYLCAWSVGTGGLGTYTFGSGTRLTVV.

In regard to this clone: The CDR3 is cut off 3 residues early in the read; its end comes from the germline J gene. The gene calls are TRBV2 and TRBJ1-4; 7 nucleotides agree with TRBD1. This CDR3 has 17 amino acids. The V gene end was trimmed by 3 bases and the J gene end by 3 bases; junction bases not matched to a gene: 10. Germline assignment: CDR1 SNHLY and CDR2 FYNNEI. CDR3 region: CASSDGDRVGANEKLFF. Partial CDR3 DNA: TGTGCCAGCAGTGATGGAGACAGGGTTGGGGCTAATGAAAAA.

For this clone: Read sequence stops 3 residues before the CDR3 end, and the germline J gene provides the missing end. V and J are TRBV6-2 or TRBV6-3 and TRBJ2-1; D not certain. Germline assignment: CDR1 MNHEY and CDR2 SVGEGT. There are 15 residues in the CDR3. V was trimmed by 0 bases and J by 2 bases, leaving 8 bases between them. The CDR3 region is CASSYSAVTYNEQFF. Partial CDR3 DNA: TGTGCCAGCAGTTACTCGGCTGTGACCTACAATGAG.

About this clone itself: The CDR3 end lies 3 residues beyond the end of the read and is filled in from the germline J gene. The chain links TRBV19 to TRBJ1-1, with D perhaps matching TRBD1 (6 bases). The V end lost 5 bases, the J end lost 5 bases, and 21 bases lay between the germline ends. CDR1 and CDR2 from the germline V gene are LNHDA and SQIVND (reference sequence). CDR3 length: 16 residues. The CDR3 here is CASSWSVQGRRTEAFF. CDR3 DNA (partial): TGTGCCAGTAGTTGGTCGGTGCAGGGGCGCAGGACTGAA.

On this clone: The missing CDR3 end, 3 residues past where the read stops, is filled in from the germline J gene. The V gene is TRBV19, the J gene TRBJ1-2; unclear D gene. CDR3 length: 15 residues. CDR1 is LNHDA, CDR2 SQIVND, per germline (reference sequence). Here the CDR3 reads CASSINARSSYDYTF. Partial CDR3 DNA: TGTGCCAGTAGTATCAATGCCCGCTCGAGCTACGAC.

As to this clone: The CDR3 goes on 3 residues after the read ends, and that part is filled in from the germline J gene. The chain carries TRBV7-2 and TRBJ2-7, with a tentative D call TRBD2 (5 bases). CDR3 length: 13 residues. V was cut by 0 bases and J by 3 bases, with 6 bases left in between. The germline V gene has CDR1 SGHTA and CDR2 FQGNSA. CDR3: CASSLAEGYEQYF. The CDR3 DNA, read in part, is TGTGCCAGCAGCTTAGCTGAGGGCTACGAG.

A word on this clone: The CDR3 end lies 3 residues beyond the end of the read and is filled in from the germline J gene. The chain uses TRBV19 and TRBJ1-2, with unresolved D. CDR1 LNHDA and CDR2 SQIVND come from the germline V gene (reference sequence). The CDR3 totals 15 residues. Incomplete CDR3 DNA: TGTGCCAGTAGTCCGCTCCCCGACTCAGTCTACGAC. Translated, it gives CASSPLPDSVYD. The whole CDR3 is CASSPLPDSVYDYTF. The full variable domain, rest sourced from reference TRBV19 and TRBJ1-2, is DGGITQSPKYLFRKEGQNVTLSCEQNLNHDAMYWYRQDPGQGLRLIYYSQIVNDFQKGDIAEGYSVSREKKESFPLTVTSAQKNPTAFYLCASSPLPDSVYDYTFGSGTRLTVV.

About this clone itself: The read finishes 3 residues shy of the CDR3 end, and the germline J gene is used to complete it. The chain couples TRBV20-1 to TRBJ1-5; D is ambiguous. This CDR3 region has 18 residues. Germline V gene sequence: CDR1 DFQATT, CDR2 SNEGSKA (reference sequence). V lost 0 bases to trimming and J lost 0 bases, with 18 bases between them. CDR3 DNA (partial): TGCAGTGCTAGAGATCTGCTAGTTACTAGGGATAGCAATCAGCCC. As protein: CSARDLLVTRDSNQP. Given in full, the CDR3 is CSARDLLVTRDSNQPQHF.

In the case of this clone: The CDR3 end lies 3 residues beyond the end of the read and is filled in from the germline J gene. V usage is TRBV6-2 or TRBV6-3 and J usage is TRBJ1-5, with 11 bases identical to TRBD1. Germline loops: CDR1 MNHEY, CDR2 SVGEGT. The CDR3 is 14 residues long. J was trimmed by 7 bases and V by 8 bases; bases with no gene match: 7. CDR3 DNA (partial): TGTGCCAGCCAGTCGGGACAGGGGGGCCAGCCC. Its protein is CASQSGQGGQP. The full CDR3 reads CASQSGQGGQPQHF.